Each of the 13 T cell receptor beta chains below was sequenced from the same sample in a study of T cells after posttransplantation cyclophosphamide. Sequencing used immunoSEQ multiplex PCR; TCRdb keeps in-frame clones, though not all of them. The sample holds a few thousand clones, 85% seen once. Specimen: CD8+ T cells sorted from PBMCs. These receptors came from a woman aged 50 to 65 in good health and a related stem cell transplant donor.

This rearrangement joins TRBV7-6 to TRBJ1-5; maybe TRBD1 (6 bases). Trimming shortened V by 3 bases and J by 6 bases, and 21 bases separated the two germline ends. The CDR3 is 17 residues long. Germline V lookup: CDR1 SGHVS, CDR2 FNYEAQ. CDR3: CASSFHPPQGSFQPQHF. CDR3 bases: TGTGCCAGCAGCTTCCATCCCCCCCAGGGGTCGTTTCAGCCCCAGCATTTT.

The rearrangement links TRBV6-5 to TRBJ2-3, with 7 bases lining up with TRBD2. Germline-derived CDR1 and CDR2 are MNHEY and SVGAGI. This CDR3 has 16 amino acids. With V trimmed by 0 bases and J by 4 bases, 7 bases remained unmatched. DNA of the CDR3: TGTGCCAGCAGTTACTCGTTAGGTCGGGGGGCAGATACGCAGTATTTT. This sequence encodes CASSYSLGRGADTQYF.

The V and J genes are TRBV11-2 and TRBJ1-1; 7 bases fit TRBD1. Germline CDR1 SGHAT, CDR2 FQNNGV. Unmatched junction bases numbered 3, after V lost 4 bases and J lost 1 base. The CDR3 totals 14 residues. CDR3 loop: CASSYGTENTEAFF. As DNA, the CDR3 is TGTGCCAGCAGCTATGGGACAGAGAACACTGAAGCTTTCTTT.

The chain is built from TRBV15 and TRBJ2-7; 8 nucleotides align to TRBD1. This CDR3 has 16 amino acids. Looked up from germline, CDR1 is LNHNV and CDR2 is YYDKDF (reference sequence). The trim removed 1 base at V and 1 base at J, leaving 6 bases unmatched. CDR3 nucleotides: TGTGCCACCAGCAGAGGCGAGACAGGGGTTTCCTACGAGCAGTACTTC. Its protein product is CATSRGETGVSYEQYF. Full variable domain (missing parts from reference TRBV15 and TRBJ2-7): DAMVIQNPRYQVTQFGKPVTLSCSQTLNHNVMYWYQQKSSQAPKLLFHYYDKDFNNEADTPDNFQSRRPNTSFCFLDIRSPGLGDTAMYLCATSRGETGVSYEQYFGPGTRLTVT.

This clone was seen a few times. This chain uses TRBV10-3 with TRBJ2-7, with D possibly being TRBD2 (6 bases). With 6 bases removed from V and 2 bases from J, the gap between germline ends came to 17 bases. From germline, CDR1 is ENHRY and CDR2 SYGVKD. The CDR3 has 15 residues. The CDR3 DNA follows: TGTGCCATCAGGACCCCGGGACGGACTACCTACGAGCAGTACTTC. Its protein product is CAIRTPGRTTYEQYF.

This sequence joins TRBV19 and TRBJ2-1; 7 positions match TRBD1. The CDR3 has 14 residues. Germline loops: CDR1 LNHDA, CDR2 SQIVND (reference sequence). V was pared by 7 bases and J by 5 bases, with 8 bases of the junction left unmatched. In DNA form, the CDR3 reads TGTGCCAGTAAATGGTCAGGGGGAAACAATGAGCAGTTCTTC. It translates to CASKWSGGNNEQFF.

CDR3 nucleotide sequence: TGTGCCAGCAGCCCCTACAGGGGCTCCTCTGGAAACACCATATATTTT. Amino acid sequence: CASSPYRGSSGNTIYF. The chain uses TRBV9 and TRBJ1-3; 7 positions match TRBD1. Trimming cost V 4 bases and J 0 bases; bases outside gene matches: 7. CDR1 is SGDLS and CDR2 is YYNGEE in the germline V gene. The length of the CDR3 is 16 residues. The entire variable domain, with the rest obtained from reference TRBV9 and TRBJ1-3, is as follows: DSGVTQTPKHLITATGQRVTLRCSPRSGDLSVYWYQQSLDQGLQFLIQYYNGEERAKGNILERFSAQQFPDLHSELNLSSLELGDSALYFCASSPYRGSSGNTIYFGEGSWLTVV.

The CDR3 region has the DNA TGTGCCAGCGCTAGCGGACTTTACAATGAGCAGTTCTTC. Amino acid sequence: CASASGLYNEQFF. The chain carries TRBV14 and TRBJ2-1; 7 positions agree with TRBD2. The junction had 5 bases not matched to a gene; V was cut back by 8 bases and J by 4 bases. This CDR3 contains 13 residues. Per germline, CDR1 SGHDN and CDR2 FVKESK.

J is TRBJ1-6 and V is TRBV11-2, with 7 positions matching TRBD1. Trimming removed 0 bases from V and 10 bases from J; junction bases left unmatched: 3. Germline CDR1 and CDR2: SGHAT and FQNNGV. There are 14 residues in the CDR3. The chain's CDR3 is CASSLEGQASPLHF. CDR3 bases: TGTGCCAGCAGCTTAGAAGGACAGGCCTCACCCCTCCACTTT.

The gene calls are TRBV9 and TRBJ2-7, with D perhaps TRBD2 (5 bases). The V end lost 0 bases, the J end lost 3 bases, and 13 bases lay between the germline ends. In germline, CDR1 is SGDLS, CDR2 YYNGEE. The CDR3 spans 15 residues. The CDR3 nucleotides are TGTGCCAGCAGCGTAGCCAGCGGAGAGATCTACGAGCAGTACTTC. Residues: CASSVASGEIYEQYF.

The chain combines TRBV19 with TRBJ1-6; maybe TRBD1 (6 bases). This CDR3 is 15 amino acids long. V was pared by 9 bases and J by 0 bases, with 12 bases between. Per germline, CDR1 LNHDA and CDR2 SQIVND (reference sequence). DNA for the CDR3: TGTGCCAGCCGGGACACCGACTCCTATAATTCACCCCTCCACTTT. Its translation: CASRDTDSYNSPLHF.

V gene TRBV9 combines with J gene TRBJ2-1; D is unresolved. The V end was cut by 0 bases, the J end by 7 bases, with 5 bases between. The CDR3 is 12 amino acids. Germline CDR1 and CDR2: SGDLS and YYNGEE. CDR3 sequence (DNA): TGTGCCAGCAGCGTAGCCCTAAATGAGCAGTTCTTC. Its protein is CASSVALNEQFF.

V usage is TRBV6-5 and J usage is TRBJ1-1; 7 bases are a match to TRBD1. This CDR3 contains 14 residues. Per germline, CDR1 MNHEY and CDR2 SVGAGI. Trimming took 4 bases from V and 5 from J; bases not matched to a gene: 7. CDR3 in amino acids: CASSSDRALTEAFF. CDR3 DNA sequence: TGTGCCAGCAGTTCCGACAGGGCTTTAACTGAAGCTTTCTTT.